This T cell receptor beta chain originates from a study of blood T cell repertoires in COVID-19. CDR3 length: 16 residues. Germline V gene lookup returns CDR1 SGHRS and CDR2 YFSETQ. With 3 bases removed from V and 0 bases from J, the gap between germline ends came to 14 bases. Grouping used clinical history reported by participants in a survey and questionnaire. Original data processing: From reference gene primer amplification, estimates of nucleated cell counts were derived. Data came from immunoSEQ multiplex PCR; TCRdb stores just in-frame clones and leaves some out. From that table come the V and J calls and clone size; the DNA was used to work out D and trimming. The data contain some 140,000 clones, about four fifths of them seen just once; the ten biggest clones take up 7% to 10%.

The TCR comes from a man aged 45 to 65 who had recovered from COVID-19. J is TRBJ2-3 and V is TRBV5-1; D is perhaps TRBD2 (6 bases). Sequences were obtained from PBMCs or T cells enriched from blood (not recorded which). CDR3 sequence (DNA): TGCGCCAGCAGCTGGGGAGCGGGTGCTAGCACAGATACGCAGTATTTT. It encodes CASSWGAGASTDTQYF. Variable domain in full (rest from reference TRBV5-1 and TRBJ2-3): KAGVTQTPRYLIKTRGQQVTLSCSPISGHRSVSWYQQTPGQGLQFLFEYFSETQRNKGNFPGRFSGRQFSNSRSEMNVSTLELGDSALYLCASSWGAGASTDTQYFGPGTRLTVL.